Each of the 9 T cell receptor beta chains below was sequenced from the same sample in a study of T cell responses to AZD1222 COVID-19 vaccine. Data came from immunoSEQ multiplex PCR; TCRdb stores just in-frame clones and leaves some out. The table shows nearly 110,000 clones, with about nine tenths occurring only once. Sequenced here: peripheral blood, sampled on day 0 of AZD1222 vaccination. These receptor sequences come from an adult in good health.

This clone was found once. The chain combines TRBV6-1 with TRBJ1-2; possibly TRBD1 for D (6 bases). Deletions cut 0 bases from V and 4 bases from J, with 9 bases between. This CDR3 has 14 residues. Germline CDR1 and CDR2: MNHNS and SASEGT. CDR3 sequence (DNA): TGTGCCAGCAGTGAAGCAGGGGGGAGCTATGGCTACACCTTC. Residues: CASSEAGGSYGYTF.

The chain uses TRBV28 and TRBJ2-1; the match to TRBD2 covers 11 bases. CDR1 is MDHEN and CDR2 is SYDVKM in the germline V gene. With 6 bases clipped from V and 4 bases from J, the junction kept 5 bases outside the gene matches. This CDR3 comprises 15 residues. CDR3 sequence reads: CASSKTSGAYNEQFF. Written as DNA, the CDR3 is TGTGCCAGCAGCAAGACTAGCGGGGCTTACAATGAGCAGTTCTTC.

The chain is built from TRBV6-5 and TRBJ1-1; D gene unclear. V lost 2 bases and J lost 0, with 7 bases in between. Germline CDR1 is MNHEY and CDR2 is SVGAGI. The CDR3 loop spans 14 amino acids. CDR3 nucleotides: TGTGCCAGCAGTTACGGCACATTGAACACTGAAGCTTTCTTT. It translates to CASSYGTLNTEAFF.

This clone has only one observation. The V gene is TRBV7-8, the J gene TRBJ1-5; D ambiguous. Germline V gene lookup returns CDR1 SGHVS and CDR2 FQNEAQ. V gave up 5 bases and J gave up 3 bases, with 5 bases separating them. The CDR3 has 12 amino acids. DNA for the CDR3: TGTGCCAGCAGCCGCTACAATCAGCCCCAGCATTTT. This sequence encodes CASSRYNQPQHF.

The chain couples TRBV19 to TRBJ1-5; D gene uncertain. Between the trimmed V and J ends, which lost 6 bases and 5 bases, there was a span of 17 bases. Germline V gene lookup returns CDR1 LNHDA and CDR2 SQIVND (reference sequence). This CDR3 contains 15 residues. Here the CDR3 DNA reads TGTGCCAGTAGCTACCGACCGGGCCAGTATCAGCCCCAGCATTTT. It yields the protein CASSYRPGQYQPQHF. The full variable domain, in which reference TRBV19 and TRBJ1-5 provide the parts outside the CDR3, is DGGITQSPKYLFRKEGQNVTLSCEQNLNHDAMYWYRQDPGQGLRLIYYSQIVNDFQKGDIAEGYSVSREKKESFPLTVTSAQKNPTAFYLCASSYRPGQYQPQHFGDGTRLSIL.

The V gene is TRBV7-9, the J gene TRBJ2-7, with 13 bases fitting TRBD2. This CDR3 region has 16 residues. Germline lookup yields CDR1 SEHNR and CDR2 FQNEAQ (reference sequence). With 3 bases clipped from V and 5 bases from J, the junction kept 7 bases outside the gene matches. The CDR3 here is CASSLGLAGPGHEQYF. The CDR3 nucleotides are TGTGCCAGCAGCTTGGGACTAGCGGGGCCCGGGCACGAGCAGTACTTC.

The CDR3 sequence is CASSFEGGWGSPDTQYF. The CDR3 DNA sequence: TGTGCCAGCAGTTTTGAGGGCGGGTGGGGGTCACCAGATACGCAGTATTTT. The genes are TRBV27 and TRBJ2-3, with D perhaps TRBD1 or TRBD2 (5 bases each). V was trimmed by 3 bases and J by 4 bases, leaving 20 bases between them. Germline CDR1 is MNHEY and CDR2 is SMNVEV (reference sequence). The CDR3 spans 17 residues.

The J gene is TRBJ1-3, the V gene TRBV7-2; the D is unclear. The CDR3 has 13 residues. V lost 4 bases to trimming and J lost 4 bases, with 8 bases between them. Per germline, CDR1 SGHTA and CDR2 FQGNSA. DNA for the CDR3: TGTGCCAGCAGCTGGTTATTGGGAAACACCATATATTTT. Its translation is CASSWLLGNTIYF.

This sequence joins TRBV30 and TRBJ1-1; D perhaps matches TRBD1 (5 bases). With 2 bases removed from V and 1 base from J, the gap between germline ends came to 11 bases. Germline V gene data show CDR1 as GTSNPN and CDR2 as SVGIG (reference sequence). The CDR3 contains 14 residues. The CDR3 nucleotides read TGTGCCTGGAGTCAAGGCGGGGGGAACACTGAAGCTTTCTTT. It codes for CAWSQGGGNTEAFF.